This entry is about one T cell receptor (beta chain). This entry belongs to a study of blood T cell repertoires in COVID-19. Background on the study: COVID-19 samples from acute and convalescent phases originated in the United States, Italy and Spain.

Germline V gives CDR1 LGHDT, CDR2 YNNKEL (reference sequence). This CDR3 has 14 amino acids. Trimming removed 4 bases at V and 6 bases at J, with 16 bases between. Original data processing: Amplification of reference gene primers was used by the study to estimate nucleated cell counts. Produced via immunoSEQ multiplex PCR; TCRdb's table is partial and in-frame only. The V and J calls and clone size are taken from that table; D and trimming were inferred from the DNA. Among 140,000 or so clones listed, around 87% were seen once. The chain recombines TRBV3-1 (or the pseudogene TRBV3-2) with TRBJ2-7; D possibly corresponds to TRBD1 (6 bases). The receptor comes from a human donor in a cohort sampled during active COVID-19. The sequenced sample was peripheral blood. In DNA form, the CDR3 reads TGTGCCAGCAGCCCGTCACCGGACAGAAGCGAGCAGTACTTC. Translation gives CASSPSPDRSEQYF.